The T cell receptor beta chain under discussion was sequenced for a study of technical replicates of blood from a handful of donors. Generated by immunoSEQ multiplex PCR, the TCRdb table keeps only in-frame clones and is missing some. The sample shows 60,000 to 90,000 clones, roughly 95% of them seen only once. The sample taken for sequencing was T cells isolated from PBMCs. The TCR comes from a human donor in good health.

The CDR3 nucleotides are TGTGCCAGCAGCCCCCAGGCGGGGGGGATCAATGAGCAGTTCTTC. Residues: CASSPQAGGINEQFF. This chain joins TRBV11-3 and TRBJ2-1; TRBD2 matches at 9 bases. Germline V gene data show CDR1 as SGHNT and CDR2 as YENEEA. Unmatched junction bases numbered 8, after V lost 5 bases and J lost 6 bases. The CDR3 totals 15 residues.